Listed below are T cell receptor beta chains from one sample, sequenced in a study of blood T cell repertoires in COVID-19. TCRdb keeps only in-frame clones here, not all; method: immunoSEQ multiplex PCR. The data show around 200,000 clones, with roughly nine tenths seen just once and around 2.7% held by the top ten. Sequences were obtained from PBMCs or T cells enriched from blood (not recorded which). Receptors were obtained from a woman aged 25 to 45 who had recovered from COVID-19. Both conserved end residues are part of each CDR3. The D gene is left open where the match is weak. A row's size may be missing; if present it is once, few, many or a size class.

clone size	V gene	D gene	J gene	CDR3 DNA	CDR3 protein
.	TRBV25-1	.	TRBJ2-2	TGTGCCAGCAGCCAAATGGGGGCGCAAACCGGGGAGCTGTTTTTT	CASSQMGAQTGELFF
.	TRBV7-9	.	TRBJ2-5	TGTGCCAGCAGCCCCCGGGACTTCCAAGAGACCCAGTACTTC	CASSPRDFQETQYF
.	TRBV5-1	.	TRBJ1-6	TGCGCCAGCAGCTTGGGACAGAAGAATTCACCCCTCCACTTT	CASSLGQKNSPLHF
.	TRBV5-4	.	TRBJ1-4	TGTGCCAGCAGCTTGGATGGCGAAAAACTGTTTTTT	CASSLDGEKLFF
.	TRBV27	TRBD2	TRBJ2-3	TGTGCCAGCAGTTTAGGACTAGCCTGGGGGGCAGATACGCAGTATTTT	CASSLGLAWGADTQYF
once	TRBV5-5	.	TRBJ2-4	TGTGCCAGCAGCGAGGGGGTTCTAGCCAAAAACATTCAGTACTTC	CASSEGVLAKNIQYF
.	TRBV27	.	TRBJ1-1	TGTGCCAGCAGCCGCCAGACCCAGACAGTTAAAGGAAAGAACACTGAAGCTTTCTTT	CASSRQTQTVKGKNTEAFF
.	TRBV9	.	TRBJ1-4	TGTGCCAGCAGCGTATCGAGCGGGATGGGTGAAAAACTGTTTTTT	CASSVSSGMGEKLFF
.	TRBV7-9	TRBD1	TRBJ2-1	TGTGCCAGCAGTTTTACAGGGGGATCCTACAATGAGCAGTTCTTC	CASSFTGGSYNEQFF
.	TRBV3-1/TRBV3-2	TRBD1	TRBJ2-5	TGTGCCAGCAGCCAACGAGGGACAGGGCAAGAGACCCAGTACTTC	CASSQRGTGQETQYF
.	TRBV27	.	TRBJ2-3	TGTGCCAGCAGCGTACTGGGCACAGATACGCAGTATTTT	CASSVLGTDTQYF
.	TRBV6-6	.	TRBJ1-6	TGTGCCAGCAGTCCCTCATGGGGCGTTGTCTATAATTCACCCCTCCACTTT	CASSPSWGVVYNSPLHF
.	TRBV12-3/TRBV12-4	.	TRBJ2-3	TGTGCCAGCAATCGTGGAGGGGATACGCAGTATTTT	CASNRGGDTQYF
.	TRBV27	TRBD1	TRBJ1-2	TGTGCCAGCAGTTTAGGACAGGGGGCCTATGGCTACACCTTC	CASSLGQGAYGYTF
.	TRBV18	.	TRBJ2-2	TGTGCCAGCTCAACCCAGGCCGGGGAGCTGTTTTTT	CASSTQAGELFF
.	TRBV7-8	.	TRBJ2-2	TGTGCCAGCAGCTCTCCGGGATCGAACACCGGGGAGCTGTTTTTT	CASSSPGSNTGELFF
.	TRBV7-2	TRBD1	TRBJ2-7	TGTGCCAGCAGCCCCCGGACAGGGATCTACGAGCAGTACTTC	CASSPRTGIYEQYF
.	TRBV7-8	TRBD1	TRBJ1-1	TGTGCCAGCAGTTTGACAGGGAATTTAAACACTGAAGCTTTCTTT	CASSLTGNLNTEAFF
.	TRBV5-1	.	TRBJ2-2	TGCGCCAGCAGCTTTACAGGATCCACCGGGGAGCTGTTTTTT	CASSFTGSTGELFF
.	TRBV27	.	TRBJ2-5	TGTGCCAGCAGTTTTTATGATAGTGAGACCCAGTACTTC	CASSFYDSETQYF
.	TRBV10-3	.	TRBJ1-5	TGTGCCATCAGTGAGTCAACAGGGAATCAGCCCCAGCATTTT	CAISESTGNQPQHF
.	TRBV29-1	.	TRBJ1-1	TGCAGCGTCCTCCCCGGGACTCACTTCTGGTCGAACACTGAAGCTTTCTTT	CSVLPGTHFWSNTEAFF